The 28 T cell receptor beta chains in this list originate from one sample, sequenced in a study of vaccination and CD4 T cells after COVID-19. Treatment defined: roughly 10-day PBMC culture with coronavirus spike peptide pools or control peptides (ViraFEST assay). Once obtained from cultured CD4+ T cells, the DNA was sequenced using the Oncomine TCR Beta short-read assay. TCRdb redid the calling of the PCR reads with MiXCR, one entry per CDR3 protein. The sample records 12,000 to 15,000 distinct CDR3 sequences, about 29% being singletons. Their antigens are not known. Specimen: cultured CD4+ T cells from blood. These receptors came from a human donor with COVID-19.

The rearrangement links TRBV15 to TRBJ2-7; TRBD1 aligns across 7 bases. CDR1 LNHNV and CDR2 YYDKDF come from the germline V gene (reference sequence). V lost 1 base, J lost 3 bases, and 3 bases stayed unmatched. The CDR3 covers 14 residues. CDR3 amino acids: CATSRGRTGYEQYF. The CDR3 DNA is TGTGCCACCAGCAGAGGGCGGACAGGCTACGAGCAGTACTTC.

This clonotype was found a few times. The rearrangement uses TRBV6-5 and TRBJ1-6, with D possibly TRBD1 on 6 matching bases. This CDR3 region has 15 residues. From germline, CDR1 is MNHEY and CDR2 SVGAGI. Deletions cut 1 base from V and 6 bases from J, with 10 bases between. CDR3 nucleotide sequence: TGTGCCAGCAGTTACTTCAGGGGCGGTAATTCACCCCTCCACTTT. Translation gives CASSYFRGGNSPLHF.

The rearrangement links TRBV18 to TRBJ2-7, with D unclear. The CDR3 has 17 amino acids. Trimming left V 2 bases short and J 0 bases short, with 17 bases between. Germline loops: CDR1 KGHSH, CDR2 LQKENI. Written as DNA, the CDR3 is TGTGCCAGCTCACCAGGGCTTAGAACCCTCCCCTCCTACGAGCAGTACTTC. Protein: CASSPGLRTLPSYEQYF.

V gene TRBV5-4 combines with J gene TRBJ2-7; the match to TRBD1 covers 10 bases. The V and J ends lost 4 bases and 4 bases, in that order; junction bases with no gene match: 5. Germline CDR1 reads SGHNT; CDR2 reads YYREEE (reference sequence). CDR3 length equals 14 residues. CDR3 nucleotide sequence: TGTGCCAGCAGCCTACCGGGACAGGGGTACGAGCAGTACTTC. It translates to CASSLPGQGYEQYF.

This clonotype was seen a single time. CDR3 residues: CASSLDFRGGVQETQYF. The DNA for the CDR3 is TGTGCCAGCAGCTTGGATTTTCGCGGGGGGGTCCAAGAGACCCAGTACTTC. The chain carries TRBV5-6 and TRBJ2-5; 9 nucleotides align to TRBD2. The germline CDR1 and CDR2 sequences are SGHDT and YYEEEE. There are 17 residues in the CDR3. The ends lost 0 bases at V and 1 base at J; junction bases unmatched: 7.

The V gene is TRBV20-1, the J gene TRBJ1-2, with unresolved D. The CDR3 loop spans 12 amino acids. Germline CDR1 and CDR2: DFQATT and SNEGSKA (reference sequence). Between the trimmed V and J ends, which lost 4 bases and 2 bases, there was a span of 8 bases. For the CDR3, the DNA is TGCAGTGCTATCTCCGAAAACTATGGCTACACCTTC. This translates into CSAISENYGYTF.

J is TRBJ2-7 and V is TRBV2; TRBD2 is a possible D gene (5 bases). The CDR3 length is 14 residues. Trimming removed 2 bases from V and 2 bases from J, with 10 bases in between. Looked up from germline, CDR1 is SNHLY and CDR2 is FYNNEI. The CDR3 sequence: CASSEIAGAYEQYF. CDR3 nucleotides: TGTGCCAGCAGTGAAATCGCGGGCGCCTACGAGCAGTACTTC.

The V and J genes are TRBV28 and TRBJ2-3, with TRBD2 identical over 8 bases. With 2 bases clipped from V and 4 bases from J, the junction kept 5 bases outside the gene matches. In germline, CDR1 is MDHEN, CDR2 SYDVKM. This CDR3 region has 15 residues. The CDR3 bases are TGTGCCAGCAGTTTAGGCAAGCGGGGGTCAGATACGCAGTATTTT. Translating gives CASSLGKRGSDTQYF.

This rearrangement joins TRBV6-1 to TRBJ1-4; tentatively, D is TRBD1 (6 bases). The CDR3 extends over 15 amino acids. Germline CDR1 reads MNHNS; CDR2 reads SASEGT. The V and J ends lost 8 bases and 4 bases respectively, with 17 bases between them. The CDR3 DNA is TGTGCCAGCGGGGGGGGCGGGGCTATTAATGAAAAACTGTTTTTT. This translates into CASGGGGAINEKLFF.

On this clonotype itself: One junction end disagrees with the germline gene, perhaps due to a read error. This rearrangement joins TRBV10-1 to TRBJ2-5; 7 bases map to TRBD2. Germline assignment: CDR1 WNHNN and CDR2 SYGVQD (reference sequence). The CDR3 has 15 amino acids. The CDR3 DNA follows: TGCGCCAGCAGTGGTACGGCTAGCGGACAAGAGGCCCAGTACTTC. Residues: CASSGTASGQEAQYF.

This clonotype was found a few times. The chain recombines TRBV7-9 with TRBJ2-5; no definite D call. Germline V gives CDR1 SEHNR, CDR2 FQNEAQ (reference sequence). With 3 bases removed from V and 2 bases from J, the gap between germline ends came to 13 bases. The CDR3 sequence is 15 residues long. The CDR3 is CASSLGPPRQETQYF. CDR3 sequence (DNA): TGTGCCAGCAGCTTGGGTCCACCGAGGCAAGAGACCCAGTACTTC.

This chain links TRBV5-1 with TRBJ2-2; D uncertain. The CDR3 loop spans 15 amino acids. V lost 5 bases and J 0 bases, leaving 11 bases between the germline ends. Germline CDR1 SGHRS, CDR2 YFSETQ. The CDR3, as DNA: TGCGCCAGCAGTCGTGGAAGAGCGAACACCGGGGAGCTGTTTTTT. This codes for CASSRGRANTGELFF.

There are a few counts of this clonotype. This chain links TRBV19 with TRBJ2-7; D is undetermined. The V gene's germline CDR1 is LNHDA and CDR2 SQIVND (reference sequence). The V and J ends lost 4 bases and 2 bases respectively, with 9 bases between them. This CDR3 is 13 amino acids long. The CDR3 DNA reads TGTGCCAGTAGTAGTATCCTCGCCTACGAGCAGTACTTC. This sequence encodes CASSSILAYEQYF.

The genes are TRBV5-8 and TRBJ1-2, with 7 bases that match TRBD1. Germline CDR1 SGHTS, CDR2 YDEGEE. The CDR3 is 14 amino acids. Trimming cost V 7 bases and J 4 bases; bases outside gene matches: 10. CDR3 residues: CASRYTGASYGYTF. CDR3 DNA sequence: TGTGCCAGCCGATATACAGGGGCCTCCTATGGCTACACCTTC.

A word on this clonotype: One junction end disagrees with the germline gene, perhaps due to a read error. CDR3 DNA: TGTGCCAGCGGCTTTCGGGGCGAAGTGATTACTGAAGCTTTCTTT. This sequence encodes CASGFRGEVITEAFF. The chain employs TRBV5-4 and TRBJ1-1, with D perhaps matching TRBD1 (5 bases). CDR1 and CDR2 (germline): SGHNT, YYREEE (reference sequence). CDR3 length: 15 amino acids.

The rearrangement uses TRBV20-1 and TRBJ1-2; 7 bases are shared with TRBD1. J lost 2 bases, V lost 1 base, and 4 bases had no gene match. The CDR3 extends over 14 amino acids. The germline V gene has CDR1 DFQATT and CDR2 SNEGSKA (reference sequence). CDR3 loop: CSARVLQGNYGYTF. The DNA for the CDR3 is TGCAGTGCTAGAGTCCTACAGGGGAACTATGGCTACACCTTC.

The chain combines TRBV6-7 with TRBJ1-5; 9 bases map to TRBD1. TRBV6-7 is identified as an open reading frame with a role that is uncertain. The V and J ends lost 2 bases and 7 bases, in that order; junction bases with no gene match: 6. CDR3 length equals 15 residues. For the CDR3, the DNA is TGTGCCAGCAGTTACACAGGGGGCGCAGGACAGCCCCAGCATTTT. Its protein product is CASSYTGGAGQPQHF.

This clonotype was seen more than once but under ten times. V usage is TRBV5-4 and J usage is TRBJ1-4; no clear D gene. Looked up from germline, CDR1 is SGHNT and CDR2 is YYREEE (reference sequence). V dropped 3 bases and J dropped 0 bases, with 9 bases sitting between them. This CDR3 comprises 15 residues. The CDR3 bases are TGTGCCAGCAGCTCGGATGCAGCAACTAATGAAAAACTGTTTTTT. This translates into CASSSDAATNEKLFF. Looking up the rest from reference TRBV5-4 and TRBJ1-4 gives the full variable domain: ETGVTQSPTHLIKTRGQQVTLRCSSQSGHNTVSWYQQALGQGPQFIFQYYREEENGRGNFPPRFSGLQFPNYSSELNVNALELDDSALYLCASSSDAATNEKLFFGSGTQLSVL.

This clonotype has more than one count but fewer than ten. The rearrangement joins TRBV7-2 to TRBJ2-5; D is unclear. V was trimmed by 0 bases and J by 6 bases, leaving 2 bases between them. Germline lookup yields CDR1 SGHTA and CDR2 FQGNSA. The CDR3 has 11 residues. The CDR3 here is CASSLAQTQYF. CDR3 bases: TGTGCCAGCAGCTTAGCCCAGACCCAGTACTTC.

This chain uses TRBV20-1 with TRBJ1-4; D is undetermined. Trimming took off 4 bases at V and 4 bases at J, with 10 bases between the two ends. The CDR3 contains 13 residues. The germline gives CDR1 DFQATT, CDR2 SNEGSKA (reference sequence). In DNA, the CDR3 is TGCAGTGCTAATGACAACCTTAATGAAAAACTGTTTTTT. It yields the protein CSANDNLNEKLFF.

This clonotype came up a few times. The chain has TRBV6-1 and TRBJ2-7; D is perhaps TRBD2 (5 bases). The CDR3 is 14 amino acids. Trimming stripped 7 bases from V and 3 bases from J, with 16 bases between. The germline V gene encodes CDR1 MNHNS and CDR2 SASEGT. The CDR3 DNA is TGTGCCAGCACTCAAATCTCCGGGGACTACGAGCAGTACTTC. Its protein is CASTQISGDYEQYF.

The chain carries TRBV6-1 and TRBJ2-3, with 9 bases aligning to TRBD2. J gave up 4 bases and V 8 bases, and 13 bases lay outside the gene matches. The CDR3 runs 16 residues. The germline CDR1 and CDR2 sequences are MNHNS and SASEGT. The CDR3 reads CASRERGASNPDTQYF. Written as DNA, the CDR3 is TGTGCCAGCCGGGAGCGGGGGGCGAGTAACCCAGATACGCAGTATTTT.

The CDR3 reads CASSQDRAGVDTEAFF. The CDR3 DNA is TGCGCCAGCAGCCAAGACAGGGCGGGGGTTGACACTGAAGCTTTCTTT. The rearrangement links TRBV4-1 to TRBJ1-1; D perhaps matches TRBD1 (5 bases). The CDR3 covers 16 residues. Germline loops: CDR1 MGHRA, CDR2 YSYEKL. V was trimmed by 0 bases and J by 3 bases, leaving 14 bases between them.

In its sample, this clonotype was seen once. The rearrangement uses TRBV2 and TRBJ1-1; a weak D match, TRBD1 (6 bases). The CDR3 sequence is 14 residues long. V was clipped by 6 bases and J by 1 base, with 12 bases between them. Germline-derived CDR1 and CDR2 are SNHLY and FYNNEI. CDR3 protein: CASRSQGRNTEAFF. As DNA, the CDR3 is TGTGCCAGCAGGTCCCAGGGGAGGAACACTGAAGCTTTCTTT.

The V and J genes are TRBV19 and TRBJ2-2; 7 bases match TRBD1. The germline CDR1 and CDR2 sequences are LNHDA and SQIVND (reference sequence). This CDR3 has 15 amino acids. Trimming at V came to 6 bases and at J to 0 bases, leaving 4 bases not matched to a gene. The CDR3 reads CASRVGQTNTGELFF. The CDR3 nucleotides read TGTGCCAGTAGGGTGGGACAGACGAACACCGGGGAGCTGTTTTTT.

The sample holds a few counts of this clonotype. This chain connects TRBV7-2 to TRBJ1-5, with no clear D. The CDR3 runs to 13 residues. Germline CDR1 is SGHTA and CDR2 is FQGNSA. The V end was cut by 3 bases, the J end by 4 bases, with 7 bases between. CDR3 loop: CASSLTGNQPQHF. The CDR3 DNA sequence: TGTGCCAGCAGCTTGACGGGGAATCAGCCCCAGCATTTT.

This clonotype appeared a few times. The chain combines TRBV6-1 with TRBJ1-5; possible D gene TRBD1, 5 bases. This CDR3 is built from 15 residues. The V gene lost 6 bases and the J gene lost 1 base, with 13 bases spanning the gap. Germline V CDR1 and CDR2: MNHNS, SASEGT. In DNA form, the CDR3 reads TGTGCCAGCAGGGAATCCGGGGGGAGCAATCAGCCCCAGCATTTT. Amino acid sequence: CASRESGGSNQPQHF.

The chain carries TRBV24-1 and TRBJ2-3; TRBD1 agrees at 8 bases. V was pared by 3 bases and J by 3 bases, with 4 bases of the junction left unmatched. The CDR3 is made up of 15 amino acids. CDR1 and CDR2 (germline): KGHDR, SFDVKD. The DNA of the CDR3 is TGTGCCACCAGTGATCCGGGACAGGCGACAGATACGCAGTATTTT. Protein product: CATSDPGQATDTQYF.